The T cell receptor (beta chain) under discussion was sequenced for a study of blood T cells in healthy people across ages. A note on this clonotype: The antigen is unknown.

Through a sample-barcoded 5' primer and a J-beta primer mix, a second PCR was run for roughly 7 to 12 cycles. Through a template-switch adaptor with 12 random nucleotides, each cDNA molecule received a tag. TCRdb itself ran the 5' RACE reads through MiXCR, one entry per CDR3 protein. The sample yields hundreds of thousands of distinct CDR3 sequences, 40% to 50% seen once. This CDR3 contains 14 residues. CDR1 and CDR2 from the germline V gene are LGHDT and YNNKEL (reference sequence). V dropped 2 bases and J dropped 9; count of bases not matched to a gene: 4. Findings and limits, study-wide: The diversity estimates, figures obtained from one million T cells, were considered underestimates. No conclusive comparison of naive versus antigen-experienced cells was possible with unsorted PBMCs.

The clonotype was recovered from a man aged 60 to 75 in good health. V gene TRBV3-1 combines with J gene TRBJ2-1; 10 bases fit TRBD2. The specimen was blood. The CDR3 sequence is CASSQSGGDSEQFF. The CDR3 DNA is TGTGCCAGCAGCCAAAGCGGGGGGGATAGTGAGCAGTTCTTC.